This T cell receptor beta chain is drawn from a study of blood T cells in healthy people across ages. Regarding this clonotype: What it binds is not known.

Through a sample-barcoded 5' primer and a J-beta primer mix, a second PCR was run for roughly 7 to 12 cycles. TCRdb re-called the 5' RACE reads with MiXCR, one entry per CDR3 protein. The data show approximately 1.5 million distinct CDR3 sequences, 34% seen once. Investigators took about 9.1 milliliters of peripheral blood from every donor. Total RNA, at least 5.5 micrograms per sample, came from PBMCs. Looked up from germline, CDR1 is SGHRS and CDR2 is YFSETQ. This CDR3 is built from 14 residues. Study outcomes and limitations: Naive CD4+ cell counts and diversity both ran higher in long-lived than in aged donors. A roughly linear fall in TCR beta diversity per million T cells was seen with increasing age.

This TCR was recovered from a woman in her 30s in good health. The chain carries TRBV5-1 and TRBJ2-5; D gene unclear. The assigned J gene may be wrong: the sequence end matches TRBJ2-7 better. Source material: blood. The CDR3 nucleotides are TGCGCCAGCAGCTTGGCTCGGGTTACCGCCGAGCAGTACTTC. This gives the protein CASSLARVTAEQYF.